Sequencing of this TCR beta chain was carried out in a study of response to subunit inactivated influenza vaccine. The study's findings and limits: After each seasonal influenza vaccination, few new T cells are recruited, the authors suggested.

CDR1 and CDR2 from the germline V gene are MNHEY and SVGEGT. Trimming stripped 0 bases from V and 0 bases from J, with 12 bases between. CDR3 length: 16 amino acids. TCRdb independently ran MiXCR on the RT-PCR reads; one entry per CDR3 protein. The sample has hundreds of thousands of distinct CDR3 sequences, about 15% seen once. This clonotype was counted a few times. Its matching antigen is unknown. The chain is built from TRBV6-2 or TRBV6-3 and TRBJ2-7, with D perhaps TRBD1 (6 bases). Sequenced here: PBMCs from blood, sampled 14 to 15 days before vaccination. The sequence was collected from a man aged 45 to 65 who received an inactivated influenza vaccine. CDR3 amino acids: CASSYSSGASSYEQYF. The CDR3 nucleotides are TGTGCCAGCAGTTACTCGTCAGGGGCAAGCTCCTACGAGCAGTACTTC.